A single T cell receptor beta chain is shown here with its context. Antigen unknown. Isolation per sample recovered at least 7 million PBMCs. These data belong to a study of blood T cells in healthy people across ages. Findings and caveats of the study: Because sorting was not performed, PBMCs prevented conclusive naive versus antigen-experienced comparison.

Per germline, CDR1 MGHRA and CDR2 YSYEKL. The CDR3 contains 17 residues. Trimming took 4 bases from V and 1 from J, leaving 16 bases between them. Together with a sample-barcoded 5' primer, a J-beta primer mix was included in a second PCR lasting about 7 to 12 cycles. TCRdb redid the calling of the 5' RACE reads with MiXCR, one entry per CDR3 protein. The table has 1.5 million to 2 million distinct CDR3 sequences, less than 50% seen once; the top ten hold 2.1%. V and J are TRBV4-1 and TRBJ1-4; the D gene is possibly TRBD1 (6 bases). Specimen: blood. The TCR comes from a woman aged 35 to 49 in good health. In DNA, the CDR3 is TGCGCCAGCAGCCCGCAGGGGTTGGTACTAACTAATGAAAAACTGTTTTTT. This gives the protein CASSPQGLVLTNEKLFF.